This entry is about one T cell receptor (beta chain). The data are from a study of blood T cell repertoires in COVID-19. Looking at the study overall: The United States, Italy and Spain provided the acute and convalescent COVID-19 samples. T cells, B-cell-depleted T cells, or PBMCs provided the cDNA or gDNA that served as material.

The CDR3 sequence is 16 residues long. V dropped 4 bases and J dropped 2 bases, with 19 bases sitting between them. Looked up from germline, CDR1 is SGHRS and CDR2 is YFSETQ. Original analysis: Reference gene primer amplification gave nucleated cell count estimates. Data came from immunoSEQ multiplex PCR; TCRdb stores just in-frame clones and leaves some out. The V and J calls and the clone size are those of that table, but D and trimming were determined from the DNA. The table has some 170,000 clones, 80% to 90% seen once. The sequenced sample consisted of peripheral blood. The TCR sequence derives from a woman in her forties or fifties with acute or convalescent COVID-19. The chain joins TRBV5-1 to TRBJ2-7; D perhaps matches TRBD2 (7 bases). The CDR3 spells CASSLEGGIITYEQYF. CDR3 DNA sequence: TGCGCCAGCAGCCTGGAGGGGGGGATCATTACCTACGAGCAGTACTTC.